Sequencing of this T cell receptor (beta chain) was carried out in a study of blood T cell dynamics during melanoma immunotherapy. This sample's time point: pre-treatment baseline. Method: immunoSEQ multiplex PCR; TCRdb's copy keeps in-frame clones and lacks some. The sample includes about 15,000 clones, 86% of them seen just once. Germline V gene lookup returns CDR1 SGHDT and CDR2 YYEEEE. Trimming cost V 0 bases and J 6 bases, with 12 bases left between them. CDR3 length: 14 amino acids. Sequenced here: blood, sampled from a patient treated with checkpoint blockade. This chain joins TRBV5-6 and TRBJ1-1, with TRBD1 as a possible D gene (5 bases). The source is a human donor with melanoma. This CDR3 reads CASSLERGNAEAFF. CDR3 sequence (DNA): TGTGCCAGCAGCTTGGAAAGGGGAAACGCTGAAGCTTTCTTT. Full variable domain (outside the CDR3, taken from reference TRBV5-6 and TRBJ1-1): DAGVTQSPTHLIKTRGQQVTLRCSPKSGHDTVSWYQQALGQGPQFIFQYYEEEERQRGNFPDRFSGHQFPNYSSELNVNALLLGDSALYLCASSLERGNAEAFFGQGTRLTVV.